The TCR beta chain under discussion was sequenced for a study of blood T cell repertoires in COVID-19. Whole-study context: Italy, Spain and the United States were the sources of the convalescent and acute COVID-19 samples. T cells, B-cell-depleted T cells, or PBMCs supplied cDNA or gDNA.

The V end was cut by 7 bases, the J end by 1 base, with 17 bases between. This CDR3 has 16 residues. CDR1 and CDR2 (germline): SNHLY, FYNNEI. Seattle enrolled patients during active infection and tracked them longitudinally. The data were produced by immunoSEQ multiplex PCR, yet TCRdb's version contains in-frame clones alone and is incomplete. The table shows about 430,000 clones, with 70% to 90% occurring only once. This clone was observed once. This sequence joins TRBV2 and TRBJ2-1, with D maybe TRBD2 (6 bases). The source of this sequence is a man younger than 35 with COVID-19, enrolled during active disease. Source material: peripheral blood. CDR3 amino acids: CASTRGQRVSYNEQFF. CDR3 in DNA: TGTGCCAGCACCAGAGGCCAGCGGGTATCCTACAATGAGCAGTTCTTC.